The entry below gives a single T cell receptor (beta chain) sequence along with its context. Its specificity is unknown. These data belong to a study of Graves' ophthalmopathy and Graves' hyperthyroidism. RNA transcripts were the source from which TCR beta CDR3 regions were amplified. An opening RT-PCR round employed HTBI primers and preceded a second-round multiplex PCR. TCRdb reprocessed the multiplex PCR reads with MiXCR, giving one entry per CDR3 protein. This sample yields approximately 700,000 distinct CDR3 sequences, of which more than 40% are seen a single time; over 2.5% belongs to the top ten. Whole-study findings and limits: Detected in blood as well were most expanded thyroid clonotypes with frequency above 0.001.

Trimming removed 6 bases at V and 4 bases at J, with 15 bases between. The germline V gene has CDR1 ENHRY and CDR2 SYGVKD. The CDR3 consists of 14 residues. Clinicians made diagnoses from clinical symptoms, serum thyroxine, TRAb, thyroid ultrasound and orbital computed tomography. The sequencing input was peripheral blood. The origin of this receptor is an adult man with Graves' ophthalmopathy. The rearrangement links TRBV10-3 to TRBJ2-5; D is perhaps TRBD1 or TRBD2 (6 bases each). In DNA, the CDR3 is TGTGCCATCAGGTGGGGGGCCGAGGGAGAGACCCAGTACTTC. This encodes CAIRWGAEGETQYF.